This T cell receptor beta chain is drawn from a study of T cell responses to AZD1222 COVID-19 vaccine. Across the whole study: Timing groups of about 4 and about 12 weeks for second doses were pooled. Study-wide findings and caveats: The donors showed a predominance of white British ancestry and of females, with possible underestimation of clonal diversity. Nearly half of spike-specific TCRs reportedly target variant regions that are unmutated in the B.1.351 and B.1.1.7 variants. Just 5 to 7 AZD1222 recipients were seropositive at baseline.

About this clone itself: Antigen specificity is unknown.

Repertoires were generated with immunoSEQ multiplex PCR, while TCRdb's copy carries only in-frame clones and drops some. The sample includes some 130,000 clones, around nine tenths of them seen just once. V lost 3 bases, J lost 7 bases, and 4 bases stayed unmatched. This CDR3 has 13 amino acids. Germline CDR1 is LNHDA and CDR2 is SQIVND (reference sequence). The sequence was collected from an adult in good health. This rearrangement joins TRBV19 to TRBJ1-2, with TRBD1 matching over 8 bases. Sample: peripheral blood, taken on day 0 of AZD1222 vaccination. CDR3 DNA: TGTGCCAGTAGTATCCAGGGGGCGCCTGGCTACACCTTC. This encodes CASSIQGAPGYTF.